These 22 T cell receptor beta chains came from one sample sequenced in a study of T-cell reconstitution after alpha-beta-depleted transplantation in children. For TCRbeta, the library was prepared with unique molecular identifiers. TCRdb re-called the PCR reads through MiXCR, storing one row per CDR3 protein. The profile shows 150,000 to 250,000 distinct CDR3 sequences, roughly 14% of them singletons. The sample was PBMCs from the stem cell graft donor, taken from the stem cell graft. These receptors came from a human donor who donated a stem cell graft to a child with acute lymphoblastic leukemia.

This clonotype occurred a few times. This rearrangement joins TRBV10-3 to TRBJ2-5; perhaps D is TRBD1 or TRBD2 (5 bases each). The ends were cut back, 10 bases at V and 2 bases at J, with 11 bases in the middle. Germline CDR1 and CDR2: ENHRY and SYGVKD. This CDR3 is 12 amino acids long. The CDR3 region has the DNA TGTGCCACCGGGACCCGACAAGAGACCCAGTACTTC. Amino acids: CATGTRQETQYF.

This clonotype was seen repeatedly, ten times or more. The chain recombines TRBV20-1 with TRBJ1-1; 9 bases agree with TRBD1. The CDR3 covers 15 residues. Germline CDR1 is DFQATT and CDR2 is SNEGSKA (reference sequence). The V gene end was trimmed by 6 bases and the J gene end by 5 bases; junction bases not matched to a gene: 13. The CDR3 nucleotides read TGCAGTGCGCTTACAGGGGGCCCTCGGTGGACTGAAGCTTTCTTT. Its translation: CSALTGGPRWTEAFF.

This clonotype came up many times. The chain is built from TRBV5-1 and TRBJ2-2; TRBD2 matches 7 bases. Germline CDR1 is SGHRS and CDR2 is YFSETQ. The CDR3 has 16 residues. Unmatched junction bases numbered 3, after V lost 0 bases and J lost 1 base. The CDR3: CASSLEVAGNTGELFF. CDR3 in DNA: TGCGCCAGCAGCTTGGAAGTAGCGGGGAACACCGGGGAGCTGTTTTTT. The variable domain in full, completed from reference TRBV5-1 and TRBJ2-2, reads KAGVTQTPRYLIKTRGQQVTLSCSPISGHRSVSWYQQTPGQGLQFLFEYFSETQRNKGNFPGRFSGRQFSNSRSEMNVSTLELGDSALYLCASSLEVAGNTGELFFGEGSRLTVL.

This clonotype was seen only a few times. The V and J genes are TRBV5-1 and TRBJ2-7, with a tentative D call TRBD1 (5 bases). The V gene lost 5 bases and the J gene lost 5 bases, with 14 bases spanning the gap. The CDR3 runs to 13 residues. Germline V gives CDR1 SGHRS, CDR2 YFSETQ. DNA for the CDR3: TGCGCCAGCAGGAGCAGGGTGGACGACGAGCAGTACTTC. It translates to CASRSRVDDEQYF.

Regarding this clonotype: A much larger clonotype is one base distant, so this may be a read error. The chain couples TRBV29-1 to TRBJ2-1; D unresolved. V was shortened by 6 bases and J by 8 bases, with 8 bases between the two germline ends. The CDR3 consists of 10 residues. Germline CDR1 and CDR2: SQVTM and ANQGSEA. For the CDR3, the DNA is TGCAGCGTAAAGAAAGATGAGCAGTTCTTC. The encoded protein is CSVKKDEQFF.

About this clonotype: Since a much larger clone is just one base distant, this may be a read error. No DNA is shown, since the ends of the CDR3 on it are uncertain; the CDR3 is the one TCRdb lists. The chain combines TRBV12-3 or TRBV12-4 with TRBJ2-1; whether TRBD2, the table's D call, matches the DNA was not checked. The CDR3 is made up of 14 amino acids, end residues included. The CDR3 is CASTRRDFGNEQFF.

Ten or more counts support this clonotype. The chain is built from TRBV5-1 and TRBJ2-1; 7 bases map to TRBD2. This CDR3 spans 13 amino acids. Germline lookup yields CDR1 SGHRS and CDR2 YFSETQ. V shed 5 bases and J 10 bases; nucleotides not matched to a gene: 9. The CDR3 nucleotides are TGCGCCAGCAGGCTAGCGGAAGAGGGGGAGCAGTTCTTC. Its protein is CASRLAEEGEQFF.

This clonotype was seen a few times. CDR3 nucleotides: TGTGCCAGCAGCGACCGGGACAGGGGGCGAGATGAGCAGTTCTTC. Its protein product is CASSDRDRGRDEQFF. The rearrangement joins TRBV7-9 to TRBJ2-1, with 12 nucleotides matching TRBD1. The CDR3 spans 15 residues. After removal of 5 bases from V and 8 bases from J, the junction contained 7 bases not matched to a gene. Looked up from germline, CDR1 is SEHNR and CDR2 is FQNEAQ (reference sequence).

The gene calls are TRBV28 and TRBJ1-5; 12 bases map to TRBD1. The V gene's germline CDR1 is MDHEN and CDR2 SYDVKM. Losses at the gene ends were 3 bases for V and 5 bases for J; bases not matched to a gene: 14. The CDR3 loop spans 19 amino acids. CDR3 protein: CASSFSLFRDRGLDQPQHF. The CDR3 nucleotides are TGTGCCAGCAGTTTTTCTCTTTTCCGGGACAGGGGGCTTGATCAGCCCCAGCATTTT.

Ten or more counts support this clonotype. The gene calls are TRBV7-9 and TRBJ2-7; D is uncertain. The V gene's germline CDR1 is SEHNR and CDR2 FQNEAQ (reference sequence). The CDR3 contains 13 residues. The V end lost 4 bases, the J end lost 6 bases, and 13 bases lay between the germline ends. The CDR3 here is CASSSSFPIEQYF. In DNA form, the CDR3 reads TGTGCCAGCAGCTCATCCTTCCCCATCGAGCAGTACTTC. Complete variable domain (other parts from reference TRBV7-9 and TRBJ2-7): DTGVSQNPRHKITKRGQNVTFRCDPISEHNRLYWYRQTLGQGPEFLTYFQNEAQLEKSRLLSDRFSAERPKGSFSTLEIQRTEQGDSAMYLCASSSSFPIEQYFGPGTRLTVT.

This clonotype has a count of ten or more. The J gene is TRBJ1-1, the V gene TRBV20-1; 7 bases line up with TRBD1. The CDR3 covers 14 residues. Germline-derived CDR1 and CDR2 are DFQATT and SNEGSKA (reference sequence). J lost 1 base, V lost 4 bases, and 6 bases had no gene match. The CDR3, as DNA: TGCAGTGCTAATAGTCGGACAGGGAACACTGAAGCTTTCTTT. Translation gives CSANSRTGNTEAFF.

The V call is TRBV5-4, the J call TRBJ2-5; no clear D gene. Germline CDR1 reads SGHNT; CDR2 reads YYREEE (reference sequence). There are 16 residues in the CDR3. Trimming cost V 0 bases and J 4 bases, with 16 bases left between them. This CDR3 is CASSLVGSDPGETQYF. In nucleotides, the CDR3 is TGTGCCAGCAGCTTGGTTGGGTCGGACCCCGGAGAGACCCAGTACTTC.

The V and J genes are TRBV12-3 or TRBV12-4 and TRBJ2-3; D unresolved. The CDR3 length is 10 residues. With 3 bases removed from V and 6 bases from J, the gap between germline ends came to 1 base. The CDR3 is CASSFDTQYF. DNA for the CDR3: TGTGCCAGCAGTTTCGATACGCAGTATTTT.

This clonotype was seen ten or more times. J is TRBJ2-1 and V is TRBV20-1, with 7 bases lining up with TRBD1. Trimming at V came to 6 bases and at J to 8 bases, leaving 13 bases not matched to a gene. Germline assignment: CDR1 DFQATT and CDR2 SNEGSKA (reference sequence). The CDR3 runs to 14 residues. CDR3 sequence: CSAYGILGGHEQFF. DNA for the CDR3: TGCAGTGCGTACGGGATCCTAGGGGGCCATGAGCAGTTCTTC.

This clonotype was recorded many times. The V and J genes are TRBV20-1 and TRBJ2-7; D is possibly TRBD1 (5 bases). The V end was cut by 0 bases, the J end by 0 bases, with 6 bases between. The CDR3 length is 13 residues. CDR1 is DFQATT and CDR2 is SNEGSKA in the germline V gene (reference sequence). The CDR3 here is CSARDQGSYEQYF. The CDR3 nucleotides are TGCAGTGCTAGAGACCAGGGCTCCTACGAGCAGTACTTC.

This clonotype was recorded many times. V is TRBV29-1 and J is TRBJ2-2; TRBD2 aligns across 8 bases. The CDR3 spans 13 residues. The germline V gene has CDR1 SQVTM and CDR2 ANQGSEA. Trimming cost V 5 bases and J 7 bases; bases outside gene matches: 6. The CDR3 DNA follows: TGCAGCGTTTCAAGTACTAGCGGCGGGGAGCTGTTTTTT. Protein: CSVSSTSGGELFF.

In this sample, this clonotype turned up many times. The CDR3 DNA is TGCAGTGCAACCCGTAGCGGGAGCTCCTACAATGAGCAGTTCTTC. This encodes CSATRSGSSYNEQFF. V and J are TRBV20-1 and TRBJ2-1; 9 nucleotides agree with TRBD2. Germline V gives CDR1 DFQATT, CDR2 SNEGSKA (reference sequence). The J segment lost 0 bases and the V segment lost 6 bases, leaving 6 bases of the junction unmatched. The CDR3 runs to 15 residues.

This clonotype appeared many times. The chain has TRBV6-5 and TRBJ2-6, with D possibly TRBD1 on 6 matching bases. There are 17 residues in the CDR3. The V end was cut by 2 bases, the J end by 2 bases, with 13 bases between. Germline V CDR1 and CDR2: MNHEY, SVGAGI. In DNA, the CDR3 is TGTGCCAGCAGTTACCTTACAGGGAACCCTGGGGCCAACGTCCTGACTTTC. Protein product: CASSYLTGNPGANVLTF.

At least ten counts were recorded for this clonotype. The V call is TRBV29-1, the J call TRBJ2-2, with D possibly matching TRBD2 (6 bases). Germline lookup yields CDR1 SQVTM and CDR2 ANQGSEA. The V end lost 4 bases, the J end lost 7 bases, and 16 bases lay between the germline ends. The CDR3 loop spans 14 amino acids. In nucleotides, the CDR3 is TGCAGCGTTGCAGAAGCGGGTGTTGACGGGGAGCTGTTTTTT. It translates to CSVAEAGVDGELFF.

This clonotype was detected ten times or more. The genes are TRBV24-1 and TRBJ2-1; 10 bases match TRBD2. Unmatched junction bases numbered 9, after V lost 7 bases and J lost 7 bases. This CDR3 is built from 15 residues. The germline gives CDR1 KGHDR, CDR2 SFDVKD. The CDR3 nucleotides are TGTGCCACCAGGGCCCGGCTAGCGGGAGAGAATGAGCAGTTCTTC. This sequence encodes CATRARLAGENEQFF.

This clonotype was detected ten times or more. The CDR3 loop is CASSVGTLRTDTQYF. The DNA for the CDR3 is TGTGCCAGCAGCGTAGGAACCCTCCGCACAGATACGCAGTATTTT. This rearrangement joins TRBV9 to TRBJ2-3; no clear D. The CDR3 is 15 residues long. V was cut by 0 bases and J by 1 base, with 9 bases left in between. In germline, CDR1 is SGDLS, CDR2 YYNGEE. Drawing the rest from reference TRBV9 and TRBJ2-3, the complete variable domain is DSGVTQTPKHLITATGQRVTLRCSPRSGDLSVYWYQQSLDQGLQFLIQYYNGEERAKGNILERFSAQQFPDLHSELNLSSLELGDSALYFCASSVGTLRTDTQYFGPGTRLTVL.

The chain joins TRBV7-2 to TRBJ2-5; perhaps TRBD2 as D (5 bases). V lost 3 bases to trimming and J lost 2 bases, with 7 bases between them. The V gene's germline CDR1 is SGHTA and CDR2 FQGNSA. This CDR3 is built from 13 residues. The CDR3 DNA follows: TGTGCCAGCAGCTTGGAGCGGCAAGAGACCCAGTACTTC. It specifies CASSLERQETQYF.